The following is a T cell receptor (beta chain) sequence with its context. These data are taken from a study of control samples from healthy donors and cancer patients. Sequencing was performed with immunoSEQ multiplex PCR; in TCRdb, only in-frame clones are kept and a portion is missing. The sample consists of roughly 95,000 clones, about 89% of them appearing once. V was pared by 4 bases and J by 1 base, with 2 bases of the junction left unmatched. This CDR3 is built from 15 residues. CDR1 and CDR2 (germline): SGHRS, YFSETQ. Sequencing input: blood. This sequence joins TRBV5-1 and TRBJ2-2; TRBD1 agrees at 9 bases. This receptor was obtained from a woman in her twenties or thirties in good health. CDR3 amino acids: CASSKGQGNTGELFF. In DNA, the CDR3 is TGCGCCAGCAGCAAGGGACAGGGGAACACCGGGGAGCTGTTTTTT.